This is a list of T cell receptor beta chains from one sample in a study of blood T cell repertoires in COVID-19. Sequenced by immunoSEQ multiplex PCR; TCRdb stores in-frame clones only, minus some. The data show approximately 400,000 clones, 70% to 90% seen once. Sequencing input: peripheral blood. The receptor set was obtained from a woman aged 45-65 years with COVID-19, enrolled during active disease. The CDR3 runs from the conserved cysteine through the conserved F or W. Fields, in order: CDR3 length, clone size, V gene, D gene, J gene, CDR3 DNA, CDR3 protein. The D gene is left open where the match is weak. A clone size is listed for some rows: how often the clone was seen (once, few, many), or a class if it is expanded.

cdr3_length: 14
clone_size: .
v_call: TRBV19
d_call: .
j_call: TRBJ1-5
cdr3_nt: TGTGCCAGTTCTCCGGACAGCACCAATCAGCCCCAGCATTTT
cdr3_aa: CASSPDSTNQPQHF

cdr3_length: 15
clone_size: .
v_call: TRBV5-1
d_call: .
j_call: TRBJ1-1
cdr3_nt: TGCGCCAGCAGCTTAACAGGTCTGAGTGGGACTGAAGCTTTCTTT
cdr3_aa: CASSLTGLSGTEAFF

cdr3_length: 15
clone_size: .
v_call: TRBV15
d_call: .
j_call: TRBJ1-6
cdr3_nt: TGTGCCACCAGCAGAGATTTGAGTGGGGGGTCACCCCTCCACTTT
cdr3_aa: CATSRDLSGGSPLHF

cdr3_length: 15
clone_size: once
v_call: TRBV5-1
d_call: TRBD1
j_call: TRBJ1-1
cdr3_nt: TGCGCCAGCAGCCCGGGACAGCTATTGAACACTGAAGCTTTCTTT
cdr3_aa: CASSPGQLLNTEAFF

cdr3_length: 14
clone_size: .
v_call: TRBV24-1
d_call: TRBD2
j_call: TRBJ2-5
cdr3_nt: TGTGCCACCAGTGACACGACTAGCGGAGAGACCCAGTACTTC
cdr3_aa: CATSDTTSGETQYF

cdr3_length: 16
clone_size: .
v_call: TRBV9
d_call: .
j_call: TRBJ1-4
cdr3_nt: TGTGCCAGCAGCGTAGCTGAAGGCAGGCCCAATGAAAAACTGTTTTTT
cdr3_aa: CASSVAEGRPNEKLFF

cdr3_length: 16
clone_size: .
v_call: TRBV5-1
d_call: TRBD2
j_call: TRBJ2-7
cdr3_nt: TGCGCCAGCAGCTTTACTAGCGGGGGGGCCGCGTACGAGCAGTACTTC
cdr3_aa: CASSFTSGGAAYEQYF

cdr3_length: 14
clone_size: .
v_call: TRBV5-1
d_call: .
j_call: TRBJ2-7
cdr3_nt: TGCGCCAGCAGCTTGGGACAGACTTACTACGAGCAGTACTTC
cdr3_aa: CASSLGQTYYEQYF

cdr3_length: 16
clone_size: .
v_call: TRBV28
d_call: .
j_call: TRBJ1-1
cdr3_nt: TGTGCCAGCAGTTTAACCTTCGCCAGACAATTCACTGAAGCTTTCTTT
cdr3_aa: CASSLTFARQFTEAFF

cdr3_length: 17
clone_size: .
v_call: TRBV5-1
d_call: TRBD2
j_call: TRBJ2-3
cdr3_nt: TGCGCCAGCAGACAGTATCCCGGGACTAGCGGTCCAGATACGCAGTATTTT
cdr3_aa: CASRQYPGTSGPDTQYF

cdr3_length: 12
clone_size: .
v_call: TRBV29-1
d_call: .
j_call: TRBJ1-1
cdr3_nt: TGCAGCGTCCCCGCCCTGAGCACTGAAGCTTTCTTT
cdr3_aa: CSVPALSTEAFF

cdr3_length: 16
clone_size: .
v_call: TRBV4-1
d_call: .
j_call: TRBJ1-4
cdr3_nt: TGCGCCAGCAGCCAAGGTTGGAGCGCGCAACCTGAAAAACTGTTTTTT
cdr3_aa: CASSQGWSAQPEKLFF

cdr3_length: 13
clone_size: .
v_call: TRBV10-3
d_call: .
j_call: TRBJ1-2
cdr3_nt: TGTGCCATCAGCCGGGAACGAAACTATGGCTACACCTTC
cdr3_aa: CAISRERNYGYTF

cdr3_length: 15
clone_size: .
v_call: TRBV5-1
d_call: TRBD1
j_call: TRBJ1-1
cdr3_nt: TGCGCCAGCAGCTTGCAGGGACAGGGCAACACTGAAGCTTTCTTT
cdr3_aa: CASSLQGQGNTEAFF

cdr3_length: 17
clone_size: .
v_call: TRBV11-2
d_call: TRBD1
j_call: TRBJ2-1
cdr3_nt: TGTGCCAGCAGCTTTCAAAGCGGGACAGGGTTCTACAATGAGCAGTTCTTC
cdr3_aa: CASSFQSGTGFYNEQFF

cdr3_length: 13
clone_size: .
v_call: TRBV7-8
d_call: TRBD1
j_call: TRBJ1-5
cdr3_nt: TGTGCCAGCAGCGACAGGGGCTATCAGCCCCAGCATTTT
cdr3_aa: CASSDRGYQPQHF

cdr3_length: 14
clone_size: .
v_call: TRBV11-1
d_call: .
j_call: TRBJ2-2
cdr3_nt: TGTGCCAGCAGCCTTTACAGGGTCACCGGGGAGCTGTTTTTT
cdr3_aa: CASSLYRVTGELFF

cdr3_length: 14
clone_size: few
v_call: TRBV4-1
d_call: TRBD1
j_call: TRBJ2-7
cdr3_nt: TGCGCCAGCAGCCAACGGACAGGCTCCTACGAGCAGTACTTC
cdr3_aa: CASSQRTGSYEQYF

cdr3_length: 15
clone_size: .
v_call: TRBV6-5
d_call: .
j_call: TRBJ1-3
cdr3_nt: TGTGCCAGCAGTTACGGGGGGACCTCTGGAAACACCATATATTTT
cdr3_aa: CASSYGGTSGNTIYF

cdr3_length: 15
clone_size: .
v_call: TRBV5-6
d_call: TRBD1
j_call: TRBJ1-2
cdr3_nt: TGTGCCAGCAGCGAAACACAGGGGATTCAATCTGGCTACACCTTC
cdr3_aa: CASSETQGIQSGYTF

cdr3_length: 13
clone_size: .
v_call: TRBV5-4
d_call: TRBD1
j_call: TRBJ1-2
cdr3_nt: TGTGCCAGCAGCCCCGGGACAGCCTATGGCTACACCTTC
cdr3_aa: CASSPGTAYGYTF

cdr3_length: 14
clone_size: .
v_call: TRBV19
d_call: .
j_call: TRBJ1-1
cdr3_nt: TGTGCCAGTACCCCCCTTGGGCCTAACACTGAAGCTTTCTTT
cdr3_aa: CASTPLGPNTEAFF

cdr3_length: 13
clone_size: .
v_call: TRBV29-1
d_call: TRBD1
j_call: TRBJ2-7
cdr3_nt: TGCAGCGCTTCGACAGGGGGCAGGTACGAGCAGTACTTC
cdr3_aa: CSASTGGRYEQYF

cdr3_length: 12
clone_size: .
v_call: TRBV6-2/TRBV6-3
d_call: .
j_call: TRBJ1-3
cdr3_nt: TGTGCCAGCAGCCCGCTGGGCAACACCATATATTTT
cdr3_aa: CASSPLGNTIYF

cdr3_length: 15
clone_size: .
v_call: TRBV19
d_call: .
j_call: TRBJ1-5
cdr3_nt: TGTGCCAGTAGTGGGGCGGGATCCCGTAATCAGCCCCAGCATTTT
cdr3_aa: CASSGAGSRNQPQHF

cdr3_length: 14
clone_size: .
v_call: TRBV19
d_call: .
j_call: TRBJ1-2
cdr3_nt: TGTGCCAGTAGTGCGGGGACCGGTGACTATGGCTACACCTTC
cdr3_aa: CASSAGTGDYGYTF

cdr3_length: 15
clone_size: .
v_call: TRBV19
d_call: .
j_call: TRBJ2-7
cdr3_nt: TGTGCCAGTAGTATCTGGTCCGGTGAAAGCTACGAGCAGTACTTC
cdr3_aa: CASSIWSGESYEQYF

cdr3_length: 14
clone_size: .
v_call: TRBV12-2
d_call: .
j_call: TRBJ2-7
cdr3_nt: TGTGCAAGTCGCCGAGACAGGGGAACGTACGAGCAGTACTTC
cdr3_aa: CASRRDRGTYEQYF

cdr3_length: 15
clone_size: .
v_call: TRBV3-1/TRBV3-2
d_call: .
j_call: TRBJ2-3
cdr3_nt: TGTGCCAGCAGCCAAGAATTTTTAAAGCCGGGTACGCAGTATTTT
cdr3_aa: CASSQEFLKPGTQYF

cdr3_length: 12
clone_size: .
v_call: TRBV7-9
d_call: .
j_call: TRBJ1-4
cdr3_nt: TGTGCCAGCAGCCGACATTCAGAAAAACTGTTTTTT
cdr3_aa: CASSRHSEKLFF

cdr3_length: 13
clone_size: .
v_call: TRBV18
d_call: TRBD1
j_call: TRBJ1-1
cdr3_nt: TGTGCCAGCTCTTACGGACAGGGGAATGAAGCTTTCTTT
cdr3_aa: CASSYGQGNEAFF

cdr3_length: 15
clone_size: .
v_call: TRBV18
d_call: TRBD1
j_call: TRBJ2-3
cdr3_nt: TGTGCCAGCTCTTTTGCCGGGACAGGGAGAGATACGCAGTATTTT
cdr3_aa: CASSFAGTGRDTQYF

cdr3_length: 12
clone_size: once
v_call: TRBV7-3
d_call: .
j_call: TRBJ1-1
cdr3_nt: TGTGCCAGCAGCCTAACCCGCGCGGAAGCTTTCTTT
cdr3_aa: CASSLTRAEAFF

cdr3_length: 15
clone_size: few
v_call: TRBV19
d_call: .
j_call: TRBJ1-6
cdr3_nt: TGTGCCAGTAGTACAATAGCCTCTGGAGATTCACCCCTCCACTTT
cdr3_aa: CASSTIASGDSPLHF

cdr3_length: 18
clone_size: .
v_call: TRBV30
d_call: .
j_call: TRBJ1-6
cdr3_nt: TGTGCCTGGTCTAACGGGGGGGCGCCGAGCTCCTATAATTCACCCCTCCACTTT
cdr3_aa: CAWSNGGAPSSYNSPLHF

cdr3_length: 15
clone_size: .
v_call: TRBV5-1
d_call: TRBD2
j_call: TRBJ2-1
cdr3_nt: TGCGCCAGCAGCTTGGATGCTAGCGGGGGAGGTGAGCAGTTCTTC
cdr3_aa: CASSLDASGGGEQFF

cdr3_length: 15
clone_size: .
v_call: TRBV24-1
d_call: TRBD1
j_call: TRBJ2-1
cdr3_nt: TGTGCCACCAGTGGGTTGGACAGGGCAGGGGGTGAGCAGTTCTTC
cdr3_aa: CATSGLDRAGGEQFF

cdr3_length: 15
clone_size: .
v_call: TRBV7-8
d_call: .
j_call: TRBJ2-2
cdr3_nt: TGTGCCAGCAGCCCCAGGCCAGGGGCCACCGGGGAGCTGTTTTTT
cdr3_aa: CASSPRPGATGELFF

cdr3_length: 15
clone_size: .
v_call: TRBV18
d_call: TRBD1
j_call: TRBJ2-1
cdr3_nt: TGTGCCAGCTCACCGGCTGGCCAAGGGGGCGGTGAGCAGTTCTTC
cdr3_aa: CASSPAGQGGGEQFF

cdr3_length: 14
clone_size: .
v_call: TRBV3-1/TRBV3-2
d_call: TRBD1
j_call: TRBJ1-1
cdr3_nt: TGTGCCAGCAGCCCCGGACAGGCGAACACTGAAGCTTTCTTT
cdr3_aa: CASSPGQANTEAFF

cdr3_length: 15
clone_size: .
v_call: TRBV9
d_call: TRBD1
j_call: TRBJ2-7
cdr3_nt: TGTGCCAGCAGCGTAGCACCTGGGACAGTCTACGAGCAGTACTTC
cdr3_aa: CASSVAPGTVYEQYF

cdr3_length: 13
clone_size: .
v_call: TRBV7-9
d_call: .
j_call: TRBJ1-1
cdr3_nt: TGTGCCAGCAGCCTTTTCCTTTATCCTGAAGCTTTCTTT
cdr3_aa: CASSLFLYPEAFF

cdr3_length: 15
clone_size: .
v_call: TRBV2
d_call: TRBD1
j_call: TRBJ1-1
cdr3_nt: TGTGCCAGCAGTTACTTACAGGGGGGTACCACTGAAGCTTTCTTT
cdr3_aa: CASSYLQGGTTEAFF

cdr3_length: 16
clone_size: once
v_call: TRBV19
d_call: TRBD2
j_call: TRBJ2-3
cdr3_nt: TGTGCCAGTAGTATGTATAGCGGGGGGGCCAGAGATACGCAGTATTTT
cdr3_aa: CASSMYSGGARDTQYF

cdr3_length: 15
clone_size: .
v_call: TRBV7-7
d_call: TRBD1
j_call: TRBJ2-7
cdr3_nt: TGTGCCAGCAGCTTCTCCAGGGGGCCCTCCTACGAGCAGTACTTC
cdr3_aa: CASSFSRGPSYEQYF

cdr3_length: 16
clone_size: .
v_call: TRBV2
d_call: .
j_call: TRBJ1-6
cdr3_nt: TGTGCCAGCAATCTACAGGGAAGTAGCGGGGGTTCACCCCTCCACTTT
cdr3_aa: CASNLQGSSGGSPLHF

cdr3_length: 14
clone_size: .
v_call: TRBV10-1
d_call: TRBD1
j_call: TRBJ1-1
cdr3_nt: TGCGCCAGCAGTGAAAAGGGACAGGGCGCTGAAGCTTTCTTT
cdr3_aa: CASSEKGQGAEAFF

cdr3_length: 14
clone_size: .
v_call: TRBV30
d_call: TRBD2
j_call: TRBJ2-7
cdr3_nt: TGTGCCTGGAGTACGGGACTAGGTTCCTACGAGCAGTACTTC
cdr3_aa: CAWSTGLGSYEQYF

cdr3_length: 16
clone_size: .
v_call: TRBV19
d_call: .
j_call: TRBJ1-1
cdr3_nt: TGTGCCAGTAGTATCGGGGGGAGGGTTGGGAACACTGAAGCTTTCTTT
cdr3_aa: CASSIGGRVGNTEAFF